This note documents a single T cell receptor (beta chain) sequence. TCRdb called the 5' RACE reads again in MiXCR, with one record for every CDR3 protein. The table has some 270,000 distinct CDR3 sequences, roughly 32% seen once. This record belongs to a study of CD8 T cells in ankylosing spondylitis. The sample was blood, either unsorted or a sorted T cell fraction (not recorded which). The TCR comes from a male donor with ankylosing spondylitis or in good health (not recorded which).

CDR3 in amino acids: CATVRSGANVLTF. In DNA form, the CDR3 reads TGTGCCACGGTCCGCTCTGGGGCCAACGTCCTGACTTTC. The rearrangement joins TRBV5-4 to TRBJ2-6, with D uncertain. The length of the CDR3 is 13 residues. Trimming removed 9 bases from V and 0 bases from J, with 7 bases in between. CDR1 is SGHNT and CDR2 is YYREEE in the germline V gene (reference sequence).